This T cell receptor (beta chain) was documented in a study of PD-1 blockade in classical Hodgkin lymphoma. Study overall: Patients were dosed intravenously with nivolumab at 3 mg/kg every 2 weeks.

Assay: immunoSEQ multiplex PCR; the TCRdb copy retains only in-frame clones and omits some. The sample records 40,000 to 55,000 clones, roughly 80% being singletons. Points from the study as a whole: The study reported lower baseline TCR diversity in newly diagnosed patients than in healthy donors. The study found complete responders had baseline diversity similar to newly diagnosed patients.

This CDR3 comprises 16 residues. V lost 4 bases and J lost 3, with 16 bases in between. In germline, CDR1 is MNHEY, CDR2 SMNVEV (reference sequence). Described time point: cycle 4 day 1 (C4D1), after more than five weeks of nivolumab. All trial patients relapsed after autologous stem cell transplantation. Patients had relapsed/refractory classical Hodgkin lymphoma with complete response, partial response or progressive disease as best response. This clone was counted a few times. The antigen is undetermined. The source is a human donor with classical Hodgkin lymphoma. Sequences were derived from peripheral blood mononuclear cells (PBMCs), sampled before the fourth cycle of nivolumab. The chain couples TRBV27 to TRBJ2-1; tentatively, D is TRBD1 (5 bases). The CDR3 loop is CASSYSRARNYNEQFF. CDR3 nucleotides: TGTGCCAGCAGTTACAGCAGGGCGCGAAACTACAATGAGCAGTTCTTC.